Below are 5 T cell receptor beta chains sequenced from a single sample in a study of shared clonotypes between healthy human individuals (dated by TCRdb to about 2020). CD8 naive samples were CD45RO-negative cells positively selected for CCR7, giving a CD45RA+CCR7+ population that excluded TemRA cells. The method behind the library was the immunoSEQ multiplex PCR assay. The immuneACCESS repertoire file appears here via TCRdb, limited to in-frame rearrangements. These files lack a portion of the clones; in checked studies, under half of the deficit traces to unresolved V genes, and the cause of the others is not known. Here the sample has some 2.1 million clones; 80% to 95% occur a single time. More than 1.5% of the sample is held by the ten biggest clonotypes. The sequencing input was naive CD8+ T cells from PBMCs. The cell subset or site label, read with the paper, signifies: CD45RA+CCR7+. Receptors originate from a man between 18 and 35 years old in good health. Some clones in this sample may be carry-over from other donors' samples.

V and J are TRBV10-3 and TRBJ1-2; 10 bases align to TRBD1. Looked up from germline, CDR1 is ENHRY and CDR2 is SYGVKD. V was clipped by 2 bases and J by 2 bases; unmatched bases: 2. The CDR3 has 15 residues. In nucleotides, the CDR3 is TGTGCCATCAGTGAGGACAGGGGGCGCAACTATGGCTACACCTTC. Residues: CAISEDRGRNYGYTF.

The gene calls are TRBV4-1 and TRBJ2-3, with no clear D. Trimming took 0 bases from V and 1 from J, leaving 8 bases between them. CDR3 length: 15 amino acids. Germline-derived CDR1 and CDR2 are MGHRA and YSYEKL. In DNA form, the CDR3 reads TGCGCCAGCAGCCAAGAAGGTCGGGGCACAGATACGCAGTATTTT. Protein sequence: CASSQEGRGTDTQYF.

This clone was recorded only once. This chain joins TRBV29-1 and TRBJ2-1, with D hard to call. The germline gives CDR1 SQVTM, CDR2 ANQGSEA. This CDR3 is 14 amino acids long. V was shortened by 2 bases and J by 6 bases, with 14 bases between the two germline ends. In nucleotides, the CDR3 is TGCAGCGTTGAATTATCGCTCCCCCCCAATGAGCAGTTCTTC. It codes for CSVELSLPPNEQFF.

The chain is built from TRBV11-2 and TRBJ2-5; D possibly corresponds to TRBD2 (5 bases). Germline V gives CDR1 SGHAT, CDR2 FQNNGV. The CDR3 runs to 14 residues. Trimming took 2 bases from V and 4 from J, leaving 11 bases between them. CDR3 DNA: TGTGCCAGCAGCTTACCGAGGGTTGGAGAGACCCAGTACTTC. Its translation is CASSLPRVGETQYF.

J is TRBJ1-1 and V is TRBV27, with 10 bases identical to TRBD1. V shed 5 bases, J shed 3 bases, and the junction held 6 bases outside the gene matches. This CDR3 is built from 15 residues. Looked up from germline, CDR1 is MNHEY and CDR2 is SMNVEV (reference sequence). The CDR3 DNA reads as TGTGCCAGCAGTGGACAGGGGGTGCTCGACACTGAAGCTTTCTTT. The encoded protein is CASSGQGVLDTEAFF.